This TCR beta chain was documented in a study of shared clonotypes between healthy human individuals. Study results and caveats: Richness estimates generally favored naive over memory subsets. The naive CD4 repertoires of a few donors were compared, and around 5% of clonotypes were shared.

Trimming removed 5 bases from V and 4 bases from J, with 14 bases in between. Germline V gives CDR1 SGHTA, CDR2 FQGNSA. This CDR3 spans 14 amino acids. An assay was performed, and its level was deep. Several immunoSEQ plates received, in even portions, the genomic DNA of each subset. Sequenced by immunoSEQ multiplex PCR; TCRdb stores in-frame clones only, minus some. Of about 1 million clones in the sample, under 80% were seen once. Notes on this clone: Its antigen is undetermined.

The gene calls are TRBV7-2 and TRBJ2-5; TRBD1 is a possible D gene (7 bases). The TCR originated in a man aged 18 to 30 in good health. Material: memory CD4+ T cells sorted from blood. Subset noted: CD45RA-negative fraction. The CDR3 sequence is CASSLRDSRETQYF. Here the CDR3 DNA reads TGTGCCAGCAGCCTGCGGGACAGTCGAGAGACCCAGTACTTC. Full variable domain (rest looked up from reference TRBV7-2 and TRBJ2-5): GAGVSQSPSNKVTEKGKDVELRCDPISGHTALYWYRQSLGQGLEFLIYFQGNSAPDKSGLPSDRFSAERTGGSVSTLTIQRTQQEDSAVYLCASSLRDSRETQYFGPGTRLLVL.